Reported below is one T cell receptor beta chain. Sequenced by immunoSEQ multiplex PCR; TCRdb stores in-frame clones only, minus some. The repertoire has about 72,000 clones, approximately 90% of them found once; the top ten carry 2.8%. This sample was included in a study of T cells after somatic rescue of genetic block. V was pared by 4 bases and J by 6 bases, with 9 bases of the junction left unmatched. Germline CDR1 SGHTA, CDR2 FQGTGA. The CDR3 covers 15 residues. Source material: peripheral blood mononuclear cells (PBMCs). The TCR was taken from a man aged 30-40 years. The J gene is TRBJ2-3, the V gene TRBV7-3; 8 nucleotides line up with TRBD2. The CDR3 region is CASSYQAGGKDTQYF. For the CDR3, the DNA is TGTGCCAGCAGCTACCAGGCGGGGGGCAAGGATACGCAGTATTTT.